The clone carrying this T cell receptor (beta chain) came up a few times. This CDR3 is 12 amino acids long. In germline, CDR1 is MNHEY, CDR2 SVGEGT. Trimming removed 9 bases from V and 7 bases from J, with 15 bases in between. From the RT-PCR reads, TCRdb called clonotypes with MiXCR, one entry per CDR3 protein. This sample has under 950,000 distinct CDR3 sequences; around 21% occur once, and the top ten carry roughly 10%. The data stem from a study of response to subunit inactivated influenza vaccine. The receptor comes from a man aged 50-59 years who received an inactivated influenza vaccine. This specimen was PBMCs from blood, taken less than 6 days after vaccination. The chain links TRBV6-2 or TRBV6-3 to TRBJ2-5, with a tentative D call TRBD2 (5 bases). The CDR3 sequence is CASFSRRGTQYF. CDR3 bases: TGTGCCAGTTTCTCTCGCCGGGGGACCCAGTACTTC.